These 27 T cell receptor beta chains were sequenced from one sample in a study of human T cells and chemical hapten exposure. Using its own MiXCR run on the RACE reads, TCRdb lists one record per CDR3 protein. This table has around 99,000 distinct CDR3 sequences, roughly 12% appearing once. Indicated time point: patch test 1, 2 weeks after DPC sensitization. The sample's treatment: therapeutic diphenylcyclopropenone sensitization with weekly scalp DPC. The sample was whole blood, taken in connection with sensitization to the hapten diphenylcyclopropenone (DPC). These receptors came from a woman aged 40 to 50 with alopecia areata. Some clones in this sample may be carry-over from other donors' samples.

This clonotype was found a few times. This chain connects TRBV28 to TRBJ1-1, with 9 bases identical to TRBD1. The CDR3 consists of 15 residues. The germline V gene has CDR1 MDHEN and CDR2 SYDVKM. The V and J ends lost 4 bases and 8 bases, in that order; junction bases with no gene match: 11. CDR3 sequence: CASSSLRGGTGEAFF. The CDR3 DNA reads TGTGCCAGCAGTTCCCTTAGGGGTGGGACAGGGGAAGCTTTCTTT.

The chain carries TRBV13 and TRBJ2-2; the match to TRBD1 covers 9 bases. Germline CDR1 PRHDT, CDR2 FYEKMQ (reference sequence). After removal of 3 bases from V and 2 bases from J, the junction contained 7 bases not matched to a gene. The CDR3 runs to 17 residues. CDR3 bases: TGTGCCAGCAGCTTCGAACCGGGACAGGGCAACACCGGGGAGCTGTTTTTT. This codes for CASSFEPGQGNTGELFF.

This clonotype was counted only a few times. The V call is TRBV20-1, the J call TRBJ1-2, with TRBD1 matching 11 bases. Germline-derived CDR1 and CDR2 are DFQATT and SNEGSKA (reference sequence). The ends lost 3 bases at V and 4 bases at J; junction bases unmatched: 7. CDR3 length: 15 amino acids. This CDR3 is CSASDTGQGAYGYTF. The CDR3 region has the DNA TGCAGTGCTAGCGATACCGGACAGGGGGCCTATGGCTACACCTTC.

This rearrangement joins TRBV10-3 to TRBJ2-3; 9 nucleotides align to TRBD2. The J segment lost 1 base and the V segment lost 0 bases, leaving 2 bases of the junction unmatched. Germline V CDR1 and CDR2: ENHRY, SYGVKD. The CDR3 contains 16 residues. The CDR3 DNA reads TGTGCCATCAGTGAGTCACGACTAGCGGGCACAGATACGCAGTATTTT. Translated, it gives CAISESRLAGTDTQYF.

The table lists this clonotype with a few counts. The genes are TRBV6-2 or TRBV6-3 and TRBJ2-2; D gene uncertain. Trimming left V 0 bases short and J 3 bases short, with 8 bases between. Germline assignment: CDR1 MNHEY and CDR2 SVGEGT. There are 15 residues in the CDR3. This CDR3 is CASSYSTGYTGELFF. The CDR3 nucleotides are TGTGCCAGCAGTTACTCCACCGGATACACCGGGGAGCTGTTTTTT.

This clonotype was found many times. The chain recombines TRBV12-3 or TRBV12-4 with TRBJ2-7; D not certain. The germline V and J ends were trimmed by 1 base and 5 bases, with 3 bases remaining between them. This CDR3 is 11 amino acids long. CDR3 protein: CASSLGHEQYF. CDR3 sequence (DNA): TGTGCCAGCAGTTTAGGCCACGAGCAGTACTTC.

This clonotype was counted many times. V gene TRBV5-1 combines with J gene TRBJ1-1; no reliable D call. Germline V gene lookup returns CDR1 SGHRS and CDR2 YFSETQ. The CDR3 covers 14 residues. V lost 0 bases, J lost 1 base, and 7 bases lay in between. CDR3 sequence (DNA): TGCGCCAGCAGCTTGGGAGATGGGAACACTGAAGCTTTCTTT. Protein: CASSLGDGNTEAFF.

CDR3 region: CASSQALDFYEQYF. The CDR3 bases are TGCGCCAGCAGCCAAGCCCTAGATTTCTACGAGCAGTACTTC. The rearrangement links TRBV4-1 to TRBJ2-7, with D uncertain. V was shortened by 1 base and J by 3 bases, with 10 bases between the two germline ends. CDR3 length equals 14 residues. Germline lookup yields CDR1 MGHRA and CDR2 YSYEKL.

In its sample, this clonotype was seen a few times. This rearrangement joins TRBV7-2 to TRBJ2-4; 8 bases map to TRBD1. Trimming cost V 5 bases and J 5 bases; bases outside gene matches: 2. CDR3 length: 13 amino acids. From germline, CDR1 is SGHTA and CDR2 FQGNSA. The CDR3 loop is CASSLDRENIQYF. CDR3 sequence (DNA): TGTGCCAGCAGCCTGGACAGGGAAAACATTCAGTACTTC. Combining the CDR3 with reference TRBV7-2 and TRBJ2-4 gives the whole variable domain GAGVSQSPSNKVTEKGKDVELRCDPISGHTALYWYRQSLGQGLEFLIYFQGNSAPDKSGLPSDRFSAERTGGSVSTLTIQRTQQEDSAVYLCASSLDRENIQYFGAGTRLSVL.

This clonotype has just a few counts. The CDR3 loop reads CAWRAGRGYTF. The CDR3 nucleotides read TGTGCCTGGAGAGCAGGGCGGGGCTACACCTTC. The rearrangement joins TRBV30 to TRBJ1-2; D is possibly TRBD1 (5 bases). Germline V gene data show CDR1 as GTSNPN and CDR2 as SVGIG (reference sequence). This CDR3 is built from 11 residues. Trimming removed 3 bases from V and 8 bases from J, with 10 bases in between.

The J gene is TRBJ2-5, the V gene TRBV7-2; 10 bases are a match to TRBD1. CDR1 and CDR2 (germline): SGHTA, FQGNSA. This CDR3 has 16 amino acids. V dropped 0 bases and J dropped 6; count of bases not matched to a gene: 7. The chain's CDR3 is CASSLARTGGQKTQYF. DNA of the CDR3: TGTGCCAGCAGCTTAGCTAGGACAGGGGGACAGAAGACCCAGTACTTC.

This clonotype was seen more than once but under ten times. The chain is built from TRBV5-1 and TRBJ2-3, with D perhaps TRBD2 (6 bases). The ends were cut back, 8 bases at V and 4 bases at J, with 11 bases in the middle. This CDR3 has 12 residues. Germline CDR1 and CDR2: SGHRS and YFSETQ. The CDR3 sequence is CASFRRADTQYF. The CDR3 DNA reads TGCGCCAGTTTCCGGAGGGCAGATACGCAGTATTTT.

J is TRBJ2-7 and V is TRBV11-2; a weak D match, TRBD2 (6 bases). V lost 5 bases and J 3 bases, leaving 14 bases between the germline ends. Germline V gives CDR1 SGHAT, CDR2 FQNNGV. The CDR3 covers 14 residues. The chain's CDR3 is CASSAGPHIYEQYF. As DNA, the CDR3 is TGTGCCAGCAGCGCGGGACCCCATATCTACGAGCAGTACTTC. The full variable domain, its missing parts supplied by reference TRBV11-2 and TRBJ2-7, is EAGVAQSPRYKIIEKRQSVAFWCNPISGHATLYWYQQILGQGPKLLIQFQNNGVVDDSQLPKDRFSAERLKGVDSTLKIQPAKLEDSAVYLCASSAGPHIYEQYFGPGTRLTVT.

This clonotype was seen only a few times. The gene calls are TRBV7-9 and TRBJ2-7; 8 bases line up with TRBD2. Germline V CDR1 and CDR2: SEHNR, FQNEAQ (reference sequence). Trimming cost V 5 bases and J 7 bases; bases outside gene matches: 13. The CDR3 loop spans 15 amino acids. In DNA form, the CDR3 reads TGTGCCAGCAGCCCAGCGGGAGCCCCTTTTGGGGAGCAGTACTTC. Its protein product is CASSPAGAPFGEQYF.

This clonotype was found a few times. The chain links TRBV20-1 to TRBJ1-1, with 7 bases aligning to TRBD1. Germline values: CDR1 DFQATT, CDR2 SNEGSKA (reference sequence). The CDR3 runs 14 residues. V lost 6 bases, J lost 1 base, and 8 bases stayed unmatched. This chain's CDR3 is CSARRGQTNTEAFF. For the CDR3, the DNA is TGCAGTGCCAGGAGGGGGCAGACGAACACTGAAGCTTTCTTT.

The V call is TRBV29-1, the J call TRBJ2-5, with TRBD2 as a possible D gene (6 bases). Germline CDR1 SQVTM, CDR2 ANQGSEA. Trimming shortened V by 2 bases and J by 5 bases, and 9 bases separated the two germline ends. The CDR3 is 12 amino acids. CDR3 sequence reads: CSVEQGGETQYF. The CDR3 coding sequence is TGCAGCGTTGAACAGGGAGGCGAGACCCAGTACTTC.

This clonotype was detected only a few times. The chain joins TRBV10-3 to TRBJ2-7, with a possible D match to TRBD1 (6 bases). Trimming took 1 base from V and 3 from J, leaving 10 bases between them. Germline V gives CDR1 ENHRY, CDR2 SYGVKD. The CDR3 loop spans 14 amino acids. The CDR3 DNA follows: TGTGCCATCAGTGAGTTACAGGGAAACTACGAGCAGTACTTC. Protein sequence: CAISELQGNYEQYF.

This clonotype turned up a few times. The V call is TRBV12-3 or TRBV12-4, the J call TRBJ1-1, with D unclear. Trimming removed 1 base from V and 6 bases from J, with 12 bases in between. The CDR3 length is 14 residues. Here the CDR3 DNA reads TGTGCCAGCAGTTTAGTTATGCAGACTGCTGAAGCTTTCTTT. Encoded protein: CASSLVMQTAEAFF.

The gene calls are TRBV7-9 and TRBJ2-1, with 7 bases matching TRBD2. This CDR3 is 17 amino acids long. Germline CDR1 reads SEHNR; CDR2 reads FQNEAQ (reference sequence). V was clipped by 5 bases and J by 0 bases; unmatched bases: 10. The CDR3 reads CASSPKRRLASYNEQFF. Written as DNA, the CDR3 is TGTGCCAGCAGCCCGAAACGTCGACTAGCCTCCTACAATGAGCAGTTCTTC.

A remark on this clonotype: An end of the junction differs from the germline gene, which may be a read error. This sequence joins TRBV27 and TRBJ2-3, with 11 bases identical to TRBD2. Germline lookup yields CDR1 MNHEY and CDR2 SMNVEV (reference sequence). The CDR3 totals 15 residues. The CDR3 DNA reads TGTGTCAGCAGTTTAGCGGGAGGGCCGGCAGATACGCAGTATTTT. Translation gives CVSSLAGGPADTQYF.

The chain carries TRBV18 and TRBJ1-1; perhaps TRBD1 as D (6 bases). The germline gives CDR1 KGHSH, CDR2 LQKENI. Trimming shortened V by 6 bases and J by 0 bases, and 11 bases separated the two germline ends. This CDR3 region has 14 residues. CDR3 region: CASSTDRLNTEAFF. The CDR3 DNA reads as TGTGCCAGCTCCACGGACAGATTGAACACTGAAGCTTTCTTT. Full variable domain (outside the CDR3, taken from reference TRBV18 and TRBJ1-1): NAGVMQNPRHLVRRRGQEARLRCSPMKGHSHVYWYRQLPEEGLKFMVYLQKENIIDESGMPKERFSAEFPKEGPSILRIQQVVRGDSAAYFCASSTDRLNTEAFFGQGTRLTVV.

The chain links TRBV7-8 to TRBJ2-3, with D unresolved. V was pared by 1 base and J by 5 bases, with 7 bases between. The CDR3 has 13 amino acids. The germline CDR1 and CDR2 sequences are SGHVS and FQNEAQ. The CDR3 sequence: CASSLGPGDTQYF. As DNA, the CDR3 is TGTGCCAGCAGCTTAGGGCCTGGAGATACGCAGTATTTT.

The rearrangement links TRBV10-3 to TRBJ2-3, with 8 bases lining up with TRBD2. CDR3 length: 15 residues. Germline trimming cut 10 bases from V and 4 bases from J; bases unmatched to any gene: 13. Germline CDR1 reads ENHRY; CDR2 reads SYGVKD. This CDR3 reads CATADSGKGSDTQYF. In nucleotides, the CDR3 is TGTGCCACGGCCGATAGCGGGAAGGGCTCAGATACGCAGTATTTT.

This clonotype was seen ten or more times. The V call is TRBV5-6, the J call TRBJ2-1; 12 nucleotides agree with TRBD2. Germline trimming cut 0 bases from V and 3 bases from J; bases unmatched to any gene: 1. The CDR3 sequence is 16 residues long. Germline-derived CDR1 and CDR2 are SGHDT and YYEEEE. CDR3 bases: TGTGCCAGCAGCTTGGTGACTAGCGGGAGCTACAATGAGCAGTTCTTC. Its protein product is CASSLVTSGSYNEQFF.

In this sample, this clonotype turned up a few times. The V gene is TRBV5-1, the J gene TRBJ2-3; perhaps TRBD1 as D (5 bases). This CDR3 has 14 amino acids. V dropped 0 bases and J dropped 2 bases, with 7 bases sitting between them. The germline V gene has CDR1 SGHRS and CDR2 YFSETQ. The CDR3 is CASSLGQITDTQYF. In DNA, the CDR3 is TGCGCCAGCAGCTTGGGACAGATCACAGATACGCAGTATTTT. Drawing the rest from reference TRBV5-1 and TRBJ2-3, the complete variable domain is KAGVTQTPRYLIKTRGQQVTLSCSPISGHRSVSWYQQTPGQGLQFLFEYFSETQRNKGNFPGRFSGRQFSNSRSEMNVSTLELGDSALYLCASSLGQITDTQYFGPGTRLTVL.

This clonotype has a count of ten or more. The chain has TRBV7-2 and TRBJ2-7; TRBD1 might be the D (6 bases). Trimming shortened V by 1 base and J by 3 bases, and 13 bases separated the two germline ends. Germline V CDR1 and CDR2: SGHTA, FQGNSA. The CDR3 is made up of 15 amino acids. CDR3 protein: CASSLGGTPNYEQYF. The CDR3 nucleotides read TGTGCCAGCAGCTTAGGAGGGACACCAAACTACGAGCAGTACTTC. Filled out from reference TRBV7-2 and TRBJ2-7, the complete variable domain reads GAGVSQSPSNKVTEKGKDVELRCDPISGHTALYWYRQSLGQGLEFLIYFQGNSAPDKSGLPSDRFSAERTGGSVSTLTIQRTQQEDSAVYLCASSLGGTPNYEQYFGPGTRLTVT.

The J gene is TRBJ1-1, the V gene TRBV18, with D unresolved. The CDR3 spans 12 residues. The germline V and J ends were trimmed by 4 bases and 8 bases, with 11 bases remaining between them. In germline, CDR1 is KGHSH, CDR2 LQKENI. The CDR3 region has the DNA TGTGCCAGCTCACTCCACGGTTTAGAAGCTTTCTTT. It is translated as CASSLHGLEAFF.